This TCR beta chain emerged from a study of identical twins. V was cut by 8 bases and J by 1 base, with 8 bases left in between. Germline CDR1 reads SEHNR; CDR2 reads FQNEAQ (reference sequence). This CDR3 spans 12 amino acids. TCRdb used MiXCR to reprocess the 5' RACE reads, holding one entry per CDR3 protein. The sample has 540,000 or so distinct CDR3 sequences, approximately 20% seen once. This clonotype was picked up a small number of times. Its antigen is unknown. Study-wide results and caveats: High-abundance cord blood beta clonotypes had fewer insertions; memory repertoires showed none. Cross-sectional statistical analysis was relied on for the conclusions, without the same donors being followed.

These data were likewise used in another study, on yellow fever vaccine responses in identical twins.

The clonotype comes from a woman between 18 and 29 years old in good health. The sequenced material came from CD4+ T cells sorted from blood. The chain has TRBV7-9 and TRBJ1-1; D gene ambiguous. CDR3 amino acids: CASGHPNTEAFF. In DNA, the CDR3 is TGTGCCAGCGGGCATCCGAACACTGAAGCTTTCTTT.